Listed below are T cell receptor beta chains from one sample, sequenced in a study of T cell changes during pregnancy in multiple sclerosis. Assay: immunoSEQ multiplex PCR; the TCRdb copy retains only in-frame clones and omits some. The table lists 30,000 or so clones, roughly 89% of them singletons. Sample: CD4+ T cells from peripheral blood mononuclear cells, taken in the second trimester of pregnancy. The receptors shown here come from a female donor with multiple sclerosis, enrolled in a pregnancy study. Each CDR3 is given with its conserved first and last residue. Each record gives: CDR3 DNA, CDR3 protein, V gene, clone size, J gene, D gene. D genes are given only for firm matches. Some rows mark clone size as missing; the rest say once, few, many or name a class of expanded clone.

TGTGCCAGCAGCTCCCCCCCCGACTCGTCCATATATTTT | CASSSPPDSSIYF | TRBV13 | . | TRBJ1-3 | .
TGTGCCAGCAGTTTCCCCGGGAACACTGAAGCTTTCTTT | CASSFPGNTEAFF | TRBV6-6 | . | TRBJ1-1 | .
TGTGCCAGCAGCTTAATGTCCAGCTCTGGAAACACCATATATTTT | CASSLMSSSGNTIYF | TRBV7-9 | . | TRBJ1-3 | .
TGTGCCAGCAGCTTCGGTTCTAGACAGGGGATGATAGATACGCAGTATTTT | CASSFGSRQGMIDTQYF | TRBV5-6 | . | TRBJ2-3 | TRBD1
TGCGCCAGCAGCCGACTAGCGGGGGGGAACACCGGGGAGCTGTTTTTT | CASSRLAGGNTGELFF | TRBV5-1 | . | TRBJ2-2 | TRBD2
TGTGCCAGCAGCTTGTATATGACAGGGAACACCGGGGAGCTGTTTTTT | CASSLYMTGNTGELFF | TRBV7-2 | . | TRBJ2-2 | .
TGTGCCAGCAGCCGACTCGACTACGAGCAGTACTTC | CASSRLDYEQYF | TRBV7-9 | . | TRBJ2-7 | .
TGTGCCAGCACCTTATCCAGGGGGAACACTGAAGCTTTCTTT | CASTLSRGNTEAFF | TRBV6-6 | once | TRBJ1-1 | .
TGTGCCAGCAGCTTAGAACTAGGTACGCAGTATTTT | CASSLELGTQYF | TRBV7-9 | . | TRBJ2-3 | .
TGTGCCAGCTCACCTCAGGGAAATTATGGCTACACCTTC | CASSPQGNYGYTF | TRBV18 | . | TRBJ1-2 | .
TGTGCCAGCAGTTACCGGGCAGGGAGGGGGTTTGAAGCTTTCTTT | CASSYRAGRGFEAFF | TRBV6-5 | . | TRBJ1-1 | .
TGTGCCAGCAGTGGCCGACAGCCCAACACTGAAGCTTTCTTT | CASSGRQPNTEAFF | TRBV25-1 | . | TRBJ1-1 | .
TGTGCCACCGCTCTCGGCGGGGCTGACTACGAGCAGTACTTC | CATALGGADYEQYF | TRBV15 | . | TRBJ2-7 | .
TGTGCCAGCATCCCGAGGGAGAACACCGGGGAGCTGTTTTTT | CASIPRENTGELFF | TRBV2 | . | TRBJ2-2 | .
TGCGCCAGCAGCCTCTACCCCAGCGGGGGGAGCACAGATACGCAGTATTTT | CASSLYPSGGSTDTQYF | TRBV5-1 | . | TRBJ2-3 | TRBD2
TGTGCCAGCTCACCAATACAGGACGAGAACACTGAAGCTTTCTTT | CASSPIQDENTEAFF | TRBV18 | . | TRBJ1-1 | .
TGTGCCAGTAGTATCCCCATCACGGACTTTGACACTGAAGCTTTCTTT | CASSIPITDFDTEAFF | TRBV19 | . | TRBJ1-1 | .
TGTGCCAGCAGCTTAGCAGGGAGAGCTTTCTTT | CASSLAGRAFF | TRBV7-2 | . | TRBJ1-1 | .
TGTGCTAGCAGCGCTAGCGGGACCGGGGAGCTGTTTTTT | CASSASGTGELFF | TRBV7-7 | few | TRBJ2-2 | TRBD2
TGTGCCATCAGTGCGGGGGGAGTAAACTATGGCTACACCTTC | CAISAGGVNYGYTF | TRBV10-3 | . | TRBJ1-2 | .
TGCGCCAGCAGCTTGGTACGGGTGAACACTGAAGCTTTCTTT | CASSLVRVNTEAFF | TRBV5-1 | few | TRBJ1-1 | .
TGTGCCAGCAGCTTAAGGGGGGGCACTGGTGAGCAGTTCTTC | CASSLRGGTGEQFF | TRBV7-3 | . | TRBJ2-1 | .
TGTGCCAGCAGTTTTAGCGGGGCCACCTACGAGCAGTACTTC | CASSFSGATYEQYF | TRBV27 | . | TRBJ2-7 | TRBD2
TGTGCCAGCAGTGGAACAGGGTTGTGGGGTGGCTACACCTTC | CASSGTGLWGGYTF | TRBV6-1 | . | TRBJ1-2 | .
TGTGCCAGCAGTGACGGGAGGTTCGGATATAGCAATCAGCCCCAGCATTTT | CASSDGRFGYSNQPQHF | TRBV6-1 | . | TRBJ1-5 | .
TGTGCCAGCAGTGGGAGTGATTGGGTAAGGGGAGCTTTCTTT | CASSGSDWVRGAFF | TRBV2 | . | TRBJ1-1 | .
TGTGCCAGCTCGTCAGGGACAGGGCCCTACGAGCAGTACTTC | CASSSGTGPYEQYF | TRBV18 | . | TRBJ2-7 | TRBD1